The 13 T cell receptor beta chains given below trace back to one sample, sequenced in a study of blood T cell repertoires in COVID-19. The table came from immunoSEQ multiplex PCR; TCRdb's copy has only in-frame clones and leaves some out. Among more than 75,000 clones listed, more than 70% were seen once. Sequences were obtained from peripheral blood. These receptor sequences come from a woman aged 70-85 years with acute or convalescent COVID-19.

The genes are TRBV7-8 and TRBJ2-7, with TRBD1 as a possible D gene (6 bases). The germline V gene has CDR1 SGHVS and CDR2 FQNEAQ. The CDR3 runs to 15 residues. With 6 bases removed from V and 0 bases from J, the gap between germline ends came to 15 bases. The CDR3 DNA reads TGTGCCAGCAGGGGGGAAGGGGGTGGCTCCTACGAGCAGTACGTC. Amino acid sequence: CASRGEGGGSYEQYV.

The rearrangement uses TRBV27 and TRBJ2-3, with TRBD1 identical over 8 bases. Trimming at V came to 4 bases and at J to 4 bases, leaving 7 bases not matched to a gene. Germline loops: CDR1 MNHEY, CDR2 SMNVEV (reference sequence). The length of the CDR3 is 15 residues. The CDR3 coding sequence is TGTGCCAGCAGTTCAGGCAGGGGGCAGTCAGATACGCAGTATTTT. It translates to CASSSGRGQSDTQYF.

This clone was recorded a few times. The chain has TRBV15 and TRBJ1-5; 8 bases match TRBD1. V shed 6 bases, J shed 7 bases, and the junction held 8 bases outside the gene matches. Per the germline V gene, CDR1 is LNHNV and CDR2 is YYDKDF (reference sequence). CDR3 length: 14 amino acids. CDR3: CATSRDRGDQPQHF. The CDR3 DNA reads as TGTGCCACCAGTCGTGACAGGGGTGACCAGCCCCAGCATTTT.

This chain uses TRBV25-1 with TRBJ1-5, with TRBD1 matching over 8 bases. The V and J ends lost 8 bases and 6 bases, in that order; junction bases with no gene match: 12. The germline gives CDR1 MGHDK, CDR2 SYGVNS. The CDR3 runs to 15 residues. In nucleotides, the CDR3 is TGTGCCAGCGGCCTGAACGGACAGGGTGGTCAGCCCCAGCATTTT. It encodes CASGLNGQGGQPQHF.

This clone was recorded once. CDR3 sequence (DNA): TGCGCCAGCAGCCAAGACGGACGTGTGGGGGCCCTTAATGAAAAACTGTTTTTT. Protein: CASSQDGRVGALNEKLFF. The V gene is TRBV4-3, the J gene TRBJ1-4, with TRBD1 as a possible D gene (6 bases). CDR1 and CDR2 (germline): LGHNA, YSLEER. This CDR3 has 18 amino acids. V was pared by 0 bases and J by 4 bases, with 18 bases between.

The V gene is TRBV3-1 (or the pseudogene TRBV3-2), the J gene TRBJ2-7; TRBD2 matches 8 bases. V was clipped by 4 bases and J by 6 bases; unmatched bases: 5. Germline V gives CDR1 LGHDT, CDR2 YNNKEL (reference sequence). The CDR3 has 13 residues. CDR3 protein: CASSLSSGGEQYV. DNA for the CDR3: TGTGCCAGCAGCCTATCGAGCGGGGGCGAGCAGTACGTC.

This clone was seen more than once but under ten times. The chain couples TRBV6-7 to TRBJ1-2; 8 positions match TRBD1. TRBV6-7 is marked as an open reading frame, function uncertain. CDR3 length equals 15 residues. V dropped 8 bases and J dropped 2; count of bases not matched to a gene: 10. The CDR3 DNA reads as TGTGCCAGCCAGGGCAGGGGGCGCAAAAACTATGGCTACACCTTC. Its protein product is CASQGRGRKNYGYTF.

In DNA form, the CDR3 reads TGTGCCAGCAGTAGGGGTAGCAATCAGCCCCAGCATTTT. This encodes CASSRGSNQPQHF. The V call is TRBV27, the J call TRBJ1-5; weak D call: TRBD1 (5 bases). Germline-derived CDR1 and CDR2 are MNHEY and SMNVEV (reference sequence). The germline V and J ends were trimmed by 5 bases and 0 bases, with 5 bases remaining between them. CDR3 size: 13 residues.

The genes are TRBV19 and TRBJ2-2, with 14 bases lining up with TRBD2. CDR1 and CDR2 (germline): LNHDA, SQIVND (reference sequence). The CDR3 covers 20 residues. With 5 bases clipped from V and 4 bases from J, the junction kept 15 bases outside the gene matches. The CDR3 loop reads CASSGPGTSGGAPGTGELFF. CDR3 nucleotide sequence: TGTGCCAGTAGTGGTCCTGGGACTAGCGGGGGAGCCCCGGGCACCGGGGAGCTGTTTTTT.

This rearrangement joins TRBV5-6 to TRBJ1-2, with 9 bases matching TRBD1. This CDR3 comprises 13 residues. The V segment lost 4 bases and the J segment 14 bases; nucleotides outside the gene matches: 12. Germline V gene data show CDR1 as SGHDT and CDR2 as YYEEEE. The DNA for the CDR3 is TGTGCCAGCAGCCCCACCGGGACAGGGTTGAAGACCTTC. This codes for CASSPTGTGLKTF.

This clone was detected once. The chain links TRBV9 to TRBJ2-3; 8 positions agree with TRBD2. The CDR3 spans 16 residues. Germline lookup yields CDR1 SGDLS and CDR2 YYNGEE. Trimming took 4 bases from V and 1 from J; bases not matched to a gene: 8. The DNA for the CDR3 is TGTGCCAGCAGCCCGAGAGGTAGCGGGGGCACAGATACGCAGTATTTT. It is translated as CASSPRGSGGTDTQYF.

V is TRBV24-1 and J is TRBJ2-1, with D tentatively TRBD1 (5 bases). The CDR3 spans 12 residues. V lost 5 bases, J lost 8 bases, and 9 bases lay in between. CDR1 KGHDR and CDR2 SFDVKD come from the germline V gene. The CDR3 sequence is CATSVGRYEQFF. The CDR3 nucleotides read TGTGCCACCAGTGTGGGGCGGTATGAGCAGTTCTTC.

The rearrangement uses TRBV5-5 and TRBJ2-7; 10 bases align to TRBD1. CDR3 length equals 15 residues. The V and J ends lost 4 bases and 2 bases, in that order; junction bases with no gene match: 6. CDR1 and CDR2 from the germline V gene are SGHKS and YYEKEE (reference sequence). The chain's CDR3 is CASSAGTGVPYEQYV. In DNA, the CDR3 is TGTGCCAGCAGCGCCGGGACAGGGGTCCCCTACGAGCAGTACGTC.